Shown below are 25 T cell receptor beta chains from a single sample sequenced in a study of OX40 agonist ivuxolimab in advanced cancers. The data were produced by immunoSEQ multiplex PCR, yet TCRdb's version contains in-frame clones alone and is incomplete. Found here are about 120,000 clones, 90% to 95% of them singletons; the top ten hold approximately 0.15%. The input for sequencing was CD4+ or CD8+ T cells sorted from blood, taken in a trial of the OX40 agonist ivuxolimab. The receptors were gathered from an adult with an advanced solid tumor such as melanoma, head and neck, liver or kidney cancer.

V and J are TRBV18 and TRBJ2-7; 8 bases fit TRBD1. This CDR3 has 14 residues. Losses at the gene ends were 5 bases for V and 6 bases for J; bases not matched to a gene: 9. Looked up from germline, CDR1 is KGHSH and CDR2 is LQKENI. The CDR3 spells CASSLTGAYGEQYF. Written as DNA, the CDR3 is TGTGCCAGCTCATTGACAGGGGCCTATGGCGAGCAGTACTTC. Variable domain in full (rest from reference TRBV18 and TRBJ2-7): NAGVMQNPRHLVRRRGQEARLRCSPMKGHSHVYWYRQLPEEGLKFMVYLQKENIIDESGMPKERFSAEFPKEGPSILRIQQVVRGDSAAYFCASSLTGAYGEQYFGPGTRLTVT.

This clone came up once. The chain joins TRBV11-2 to TRBJ2-7, with 9 bases fitting TRBD1. Germline loops: CDR1 SGHAT, CDR2 FQNNGV. CDR3 length equals 15 residues. The V and J ends lost 6 bases and 4 bases, in that order; junction bases with no gene match: 10. The chain's CDR3 is CASSFLRDREYEQYF. Written as DNA, the CDR3 is TGTGCCAGCAGTTTCCTCCGGGACAGGGAATACGAGCAGTACTTC.

The rearrangement uses TRBV28 and TRBJ1-2, with D possibly TRBD1 on 5 matching bases. V dropped 7 bases and J dropped 4 bases, with 16 bases sitting between them. This CDR3 region has 14 residues. CDR1 and CDR2 from the germline V gene are MDHEN and SYDVKM. CDR3 in DNA: TGTGCCAGCAATACCCTGGGGCGCCCCTATGGCTACACCTTC. Translating it yields CASNTLGRPYGYTF.

V is TRBV5-1 and J is TRBJ1-4, with D possibly matching TRBD1 (5 bases). CDR1 and CDR2 from the germline V gene are SGHRS and YFSETQ. V shed 4 bases and J shed 4 bases, with 14 bases lying between them. This CDR3 spans 15 amino acids. DNA for the CDR3: TGCGCCAGCAGCCCGGAGGGACGGTTTAATGAAAAACTGTTTTTT. Protein product: CASSPEGRFNEKLFF.

The genes are TRBV19 and TRBJ2-5; 7 nucleotides match TRBD2. V trimming: 3 bases; J trimming: 5 bases; junction bases outside the gene matches: 6. The CDR3 consists of 14 residues. Per germline, CDR1 LNHDA and CDR2 SQIVND (reference sequence). CDR3 sequence reads: CASSIRTGGETQYF. Here the CDR3 DNA reads TGTGCCAGTAGTATTCGGACGGGGGGTGAGACCCAGTACTTC.

V usage is TRBV21-1 and J usage is TRBJ2-1; TRBD1, as called in the table, went unchecked against the DNA. TRBV21-1 is noted as a pseudogene. This CDR3 is 14 amino acids long. CDR3 DNA sequence: TGTGCCAGCAGCAAACAAAGACAGGGAAATGAGCAGTTCTTC. Protein product: CASSKQRQGNEQFF.

V usage is TRBV5-6 and J usage is TRBJ2-7; D unresolved. V was cut by 0 bases and J by 4 bases, with 2 bases left in between. Germline CDR1 reads SGHDT; CDR2 reads YYEEEE. The CDR3 length is 11 residues. CDR3 in DNA: TGTGCCAGCAGCTTGGCTTACGAGCAGTACTTC. As protein: CASSLAYEQYF.

The chain carries TRBV9 and TRBJ1-4; 12 bases align to TRBD1. The germline V gene encodes CDR1 SGDLS and CDR2 YYNGEE. V trimming: 4 bases; J trimming: 5 bases; junction bases outside the gene matches: 6. This CDR3 has 16 residues. The CDR3 region is CASSPGQGARNEKLFF. In DNA, the CDR3 is TGTGCCAGCAGCCCGGGACAGGGGGCGAGAAATGAAAAACTGTTTTTT.

This clone was detected only once. V usage is TRBV7-8 and J usage is TRBJ2-7, with D possibly being TRBD2 (6 bases). The ends were cut back, 5 bases at V and 0 bases at J, with 14 bases in the middle. CDR3 length: 15 amino acids. Per germline, CDR1 SGHVS and CDR2 FQNEAQ. The CDR3 sequence: CASSPSAVSSYEQYF. Here the CDR3 DNA reads TGTGCCAGCAGCCCTAGCGCCGTATCCTCCTACGAGCAGTACTTC. Variable domain in full (rest from reference TRBV7-8 and TRBJ2-7): GAGVSQSPRYKVAKRGQDVALRCDPISGHVSLFWYQQALGQGPEFLTYFQNEAQLDKSGLPSDRFFAERPEGSVSTLKIQRTQQEDSAVYLCASSPSAVSSYEQYFGPGTRLTVT.

The DNA of the CDR3 is TGTGCCAGCAGCGTCCGCACAGGGGTTGACTATGGCTACACCTTC. It codes for CASSVRTGVDYGYTF. The chain employs TRBV9 and TRBJ1-2, with TRBD1 matching over 7 bases. Germline V gene data show CDR1 as SGDLS and CDR2 as YYNGEE. The CDR3 covers 15 residues. V was pared by 2 bases and J by 3 bases, with 7 bases of the junction left unmatched.

The chain combines TRBV18 with TRBJ1-5; D ambiguous. Germline V gene lookup returns CDR1 KGHSH and CDR2 LQKENI. The CDR3 length is 15 residues. Trimming cost V 2 bases and J 4 bases, with 12 bases left between them. The chain's CDR3 is CASSPSDRGNQPQHF. CDR3 DNA sequence: TGTGCCAGCTCACCATCCGACCGCGGAAATCAGCCCCAGCATTTT. Looking up the rest from reference TRBV18 and TRBJ1-5 gives the full variable domain: NAGVMQNPRHLVRRRGQEARLRCSPMKGHSHVYWYRQLPEEGLKFMVYLQKENIIDESGMPKERFSAEFPKEGPSILRIQQVVRGDSAAYFCASSPSDRGNQPQHFGDGTRLSIL.

The chain carries TRBV19 and TRBJ1-3; TRBD1 matches at 7 bases. Trimming cost V 6 bases and J 2 bases; bases outside gene matches: 7. The CDR3 spans 15 residues. The V gene's germline CDR1 is LNHDA and CDR2 SQIVND (reference sequence). As DNA, the CDR3 is TGTGCCAGTAGGGAATCCGGGACAGCTGGAAACACCATATATTTT. The encoded protein is CASRESGTAGNTIYF.

This rearrangement joins TRBV28 to TRBJ2-2; the D gene is possibly TRBD1 (6 bases). Per the germline V gene, CDR1 is MDHEN and CDR2 is SYDVKM. This CDR3 contains 15 residues. The V end lost 5 bases, the J end lost 1 base, and 11 bases lay between the germline ends. CDR3 coding DNA: TGTGCCAGCAGTGCACAGGGTTTGAACACCGGGGAGCTGTTTTTT. Amino acid sequence: CASSAQGLNTGELFF.

The rearrangement links TRBV5-4 to TRBJ2-5; D is perhaps TRBD1 (6 bases). Trimming shortened V by 1 base and J by 2 bases, and 9 bases separated the two germline ends. The CDR3 consists of 14 residues. The germline V gene encodes CDR1 SGHNT and CDR2 YYREEE (reference sequence). The DNA for the CDR3 is TGTGCCAGCAGCTTGAAGGACAGACAAGAGACCCAGTACTTC. Its translation: CASSLKDRQETQYF.

The rearrangement joins TRBV6-1 to TRBJ2-1; 9 bases map to TRBD1. With V trimmed by 1 base and J by 6 bases, 7 bases remained unmatched. Germline V lookup: CDR1 MNHNS, CDR2 SASEGT. This CDR3 has 16 residues. The CDR3 DNA is TGTGCCAGCAGTGAAGTTTGGGACAGGGCTAGCAATGAGCAGTTCTTC. Encoded protein: CASSEVWDRASNEQFF.

The J gene is TRBJ2-2, the V gene TRBV9; D remains ambiguous. Germline V CDR1 and CDR2: SGDLS, YYNGEE. The CDR3 is 13 residues long. The ends were cut back, 6 bases at V and 1 base at J, with 7 bases in the middle. CDR3 sequence reads: CASTAKNTGELFF. CDR3 nucleotide sequence: TGTGCCAGCACAGCGAAGAACACCGGGGAGCTGTTTTTT.

The V gene is TRBV4-2, the J gene TRBJ2-5; D might be TRBD1 (7 bases). V was pared by 1 base and J by 4 bases, with 16 bases between. Germline V gene data show CDR1 as LGHNA and CDR2 as YNFKEQ. This CDR3 is built from 16 residues. CDR3 nucleotide sequence: TGTGCCAGCAGCCAAGTGAGACAGGGAGGAGGAGAGACCCAGTACTTC. It specifies CASSQVRQGGGETQYF.

The chain couples TRBV5-6 to TRBJ2-1; 8 positions match TRBD2. The CDR3 is 16 residues long. CDR1 is SGHDT and CDR2 is YYEEEE in the germline V gene. V lost 0 bases, J lost 5 bases, and 7 bases stayed unmatched. The CDR3 coding sequence is TGTGCCAGCAGCTTGGAGGGTCGGGAGGGCCACAATGAGCAGTTCTTC. This translates into CASSLEGREGHNEQFF.

The rearrangement uses TRBV6-5 and TRBJ2-3; the match to TRBD2 covers 9 bases. Unmatched junction bases numbered 11, after V lost 8 bases and J lost 5 bases. This CDR3 contains 15 residues. Germline V gene sequence: CDR1 MNHEY, CDR2 SVGAGI. This CDR3 reads CASSIRGRGGDTQYF. CDR3 sequence (DNA): TGTGCCAGCTCTATTCGCGGGAGGGGGGGAGATACGCAGTATTTT.

The chain recombines TRBV6-5 with TRBJ2-6, with D uncertain. This CDR3 contains 14 residues. Per the germline V gene, CDR1 is MNHEY and CDR2 is SVGAGI. V shed 6 bases and J shed 0 bases, with 6 bases lying between them. CDR3 protein: CASSQSSGANVLTF. The CDR3 DNA reads TGTGCCAGCAGCCAGAGCTCTGGGGCCAACGTCCTGACTTTC.

The chain joins TRBV19 to TRBJ1-2; 9 nucleotides match TRBD1. Losses at the gene ends were 7 bases for V and 13 bases for J; bases not matched to a gene: 13. Germline CDR1 and CDR2: LNHDA and SQIVND (reference sequence). The CDR3 length is 13 residues. DNA of the CDR3: TGTGCCAGTAAAAGCCGGGACAGGGAATTGGGCACCTTC. Amino acid sequence: CASKSRDRELGTF.

This clone was detected once. The chain recombines TRBV4-3 with TRBJ2-2, with 8 bases fitting TRBD2. This CDR3 is 17 amino acids long. The V and J ends lost 3 bases and 1 base, in that order; junction bases with no gene match: 7. Germline-derived CDR1 and CDR2 are LGHNA and YSLEER. CDR3 sequence (DNA): TGCGCCAGCAGCCAGAGCTGGCTAGCGGGGAACACCGGGGAGCTGTTTTTT. Its protein is CASSQSWLAGNTGELFF.

The count of this clone is one. The chain uses TRBV7-3 and TRBJ2-1; the D is unclear. This CDR3 has 14 amino acids. The V gene lost 2 bases and the J gene lost 9 bases, with 14 bases spanning the gap. From germline, CDR1 is SGHTA and CDR2 FQGTGA. CDR3 in amino acids: CASSLSSSLSEQFF. The CDR3 DNA sequence: TGTGCCAGCAGCTTATCGAGTAGCCTAAGTGAGCAGTTCTTC.

The chain employs TRBV5-1 and TRBJ2-7; the D is unclear. The CDR3 is made up of 14 amino acids. In germline, CDR1 is SGHRS, CDR2 YFSETQ. The ends were cut back, 2 bases at V and 3 bases at J, with 12 bases in the middle. The CDR3 region has the DNA TGCGCCAGCAGCTTAGCCGGCGGCTACTACGAGCAGTACTTC. Translated, it gives CASSLAGGYYEQYF. The whole variable domain, filled in from reference TRBV5-1 and TRBJ2-7, reads KAGVTQTPRYLIKTRGQQVTLSCSPISGHRSVSWYQQTPGQGLQFLFEYFSETQRNKGNFPGRFSGRQFSNSRSEMNVSTLELGDSALYLCASSLAGGYYEQYFGPGTRLTVT.

V gene TRBV5-1 combines with J gene TRBJ2-7, with D hard to call. The ends were cut back, 4 bases at V and 6 bases at J, with 17 bases in the middle. CDR1 and CDR2 from the germline V gene are SGHRS and YFSETQ. CDR3 size: 14 residues. The CDR3 spells CASSSRPLGSEQYF. The CDR3 coding sequence is TGCGCCAGCAGCAGCCGGCCTCTAGGCAGCGAGCAGTACTTC. The entire variable domain, with the rest obtained from reference TRBV5-1 and TRBJ2-7, is as follows: KAGVTQTPRYLIKTRGQQVTLSCSPISGHRSVSWYQQTPGQGLQFLFEYFSETQRNKGNFPGRFSGRQFSNSRSEMNVSTLELGDSALYLCASSSRPLGSEQYFGPGTRLTVT.